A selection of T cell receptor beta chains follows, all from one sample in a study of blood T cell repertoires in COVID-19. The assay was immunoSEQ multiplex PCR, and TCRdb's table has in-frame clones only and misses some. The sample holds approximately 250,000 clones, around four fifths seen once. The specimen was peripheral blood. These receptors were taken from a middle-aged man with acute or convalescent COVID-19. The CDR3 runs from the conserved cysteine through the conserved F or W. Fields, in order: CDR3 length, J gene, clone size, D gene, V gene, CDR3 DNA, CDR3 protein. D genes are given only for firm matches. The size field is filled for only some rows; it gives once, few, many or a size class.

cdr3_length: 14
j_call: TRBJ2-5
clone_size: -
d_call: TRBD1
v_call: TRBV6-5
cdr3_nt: TGTGCCAGCAGGAGGGACAGACTCCAAGAGACCCAGTACTTC
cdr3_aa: CASRRDRLQETQYF

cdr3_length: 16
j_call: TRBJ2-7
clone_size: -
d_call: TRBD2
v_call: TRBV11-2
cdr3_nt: TGTGCCAGCAGCTCCTCCTCAAGCGGGAGTGGCTACGAGCAGTACTTC
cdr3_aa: CASSSSSSGSGYEQYF

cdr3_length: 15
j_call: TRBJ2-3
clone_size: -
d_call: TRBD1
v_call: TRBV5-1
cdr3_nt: TGCGCCAGCAGCACAGGACAGGGGATGGCCCATACGCAGTATTTT
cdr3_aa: CASSTGQGMAHTQYF

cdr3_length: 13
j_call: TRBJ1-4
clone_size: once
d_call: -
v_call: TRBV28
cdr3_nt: TGTGCCAGCAGGGGCTCAACTAATGAAAAACTGTTTTTT
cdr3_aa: CASRGSTNEKLFF

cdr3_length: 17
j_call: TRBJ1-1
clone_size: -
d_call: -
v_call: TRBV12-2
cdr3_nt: TGTGCAAGTCGCTTAGTGAGTCCGGGGGGGCAAAGCGGTGAAGCTTTCTTT
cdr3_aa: CASRLVSPGGQSGEAFF

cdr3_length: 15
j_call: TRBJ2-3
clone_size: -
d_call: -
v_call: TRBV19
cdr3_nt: TGTGCCAGTAGTATCCCGGGAACTAGCACAGATACGCAGTATTTT
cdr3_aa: CASSIPGTSTDTQYF

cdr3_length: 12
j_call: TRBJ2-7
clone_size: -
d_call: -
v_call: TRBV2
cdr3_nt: TGTGCCAGCAATGACAATCCCTACGAGCAGTACTTC
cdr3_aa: CASNDNPYEQYF

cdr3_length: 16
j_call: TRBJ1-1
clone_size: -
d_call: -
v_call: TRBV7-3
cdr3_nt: TGTGCCAGCAGCCGCACTGCTAAACAGGGAAACACTGAAGCTTTCTTT
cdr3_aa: CASSRTAKQGNTEAFF

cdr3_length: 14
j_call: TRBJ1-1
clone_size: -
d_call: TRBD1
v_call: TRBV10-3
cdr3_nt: TGTGCCACGGGAACAGGGGGCGCGATAACTGAAGCTTTCTTT
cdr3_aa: CATGTGGAITEAFF

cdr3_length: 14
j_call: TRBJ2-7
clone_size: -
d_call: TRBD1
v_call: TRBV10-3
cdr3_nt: TGTGCCATCAGTGGGGGGACAGGGAATGGCGAGCAGTACTTC
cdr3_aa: CAISGGTGNGEQYF

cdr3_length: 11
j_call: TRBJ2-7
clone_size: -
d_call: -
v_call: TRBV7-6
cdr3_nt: TGTGCCAGCAGCTTACGCGGTGAGCAGTACTTC
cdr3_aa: CASSLRGEQYF

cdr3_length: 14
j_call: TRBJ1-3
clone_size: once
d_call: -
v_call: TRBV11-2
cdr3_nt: TGTGCCAGCAGCTTAAGTCCAAGCGGAAACACCATATATTTT
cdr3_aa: CASSLSPSGNTIYF

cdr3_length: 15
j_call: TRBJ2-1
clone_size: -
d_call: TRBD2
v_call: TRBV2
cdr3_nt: TGTGCCAGCAGTGTTCTGACTAGCGCCGTTGGTGAGCAGTTCTTC
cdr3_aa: CASSVLTSAVGEQFF

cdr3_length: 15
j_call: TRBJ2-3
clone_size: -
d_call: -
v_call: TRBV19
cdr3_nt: TGTGCCAGTAGTATAGATCTCACAGGGACAGATACGCAGTATTTT
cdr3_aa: CASSIDLTGTDTQYF

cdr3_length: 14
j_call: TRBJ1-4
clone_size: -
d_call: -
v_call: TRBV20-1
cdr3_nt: TGCAGTGCTAGTTTTCTGGGGGGTAATGAAAAACTGTTTTTT
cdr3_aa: CSASFLGGNEKLFF

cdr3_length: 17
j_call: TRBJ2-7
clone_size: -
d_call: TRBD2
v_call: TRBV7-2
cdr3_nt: TGTGCCAGCACAGGCGGACTAGCGGGAGAGCGGTACTACGAGCAGTACTTC
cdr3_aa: CASTGGLAGERYYEQYF